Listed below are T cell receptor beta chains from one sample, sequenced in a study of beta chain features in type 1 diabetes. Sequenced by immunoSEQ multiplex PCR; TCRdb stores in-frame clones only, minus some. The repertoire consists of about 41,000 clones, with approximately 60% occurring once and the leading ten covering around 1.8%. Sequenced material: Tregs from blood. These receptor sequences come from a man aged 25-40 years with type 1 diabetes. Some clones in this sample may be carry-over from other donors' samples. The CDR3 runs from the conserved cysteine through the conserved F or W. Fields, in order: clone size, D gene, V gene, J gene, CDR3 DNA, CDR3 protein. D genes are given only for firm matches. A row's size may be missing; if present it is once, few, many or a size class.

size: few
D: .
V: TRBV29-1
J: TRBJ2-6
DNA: TGCAGCGTTGAATTGAGCTCTGGGGCCAACGTCCTGACTTTC
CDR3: CSVELSSGANVLTF

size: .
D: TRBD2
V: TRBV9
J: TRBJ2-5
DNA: TGTGCCAGCACCCCGGGGACTAGCGGGGGGGACCAAGAGACCCAGTACTTC
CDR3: CASTPGTSGGDQETQYF

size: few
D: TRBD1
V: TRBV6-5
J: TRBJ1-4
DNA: TGTGCCAGCAGGCCCGGGACAGGGGGTAATGAAAAACTGTTTTTT
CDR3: CASRPGTGGNEKLFF

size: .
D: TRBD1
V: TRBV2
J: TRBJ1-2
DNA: TGTGCCAGCAGGCGGGACAGCGGCTATGGCTACACCTTC
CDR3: CASRRDSGYGYTF

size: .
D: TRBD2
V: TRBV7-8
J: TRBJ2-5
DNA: TGTGCCAGCAGCTCCCTACTAGCGGGGGGGCCGGGGACCCAGTACTTC
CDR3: CASSSLLAGGPGTQYF

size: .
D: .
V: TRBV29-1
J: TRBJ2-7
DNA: TGCAGCGTCGCCGGGAGCTACGAGCAGTACTTC
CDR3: CSVAGSYEQYF

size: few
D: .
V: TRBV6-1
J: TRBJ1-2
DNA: TGTGCCGCCACGGGGGGCAGCCCTAACTATGGCTACACCTTC
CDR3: CAATGGSPNYGYTF

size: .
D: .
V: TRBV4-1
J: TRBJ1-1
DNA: TGCGCCAGCAGCCAAGAATCCGACAGCACCCGTATGAACACTGAAGCTTTCTTT
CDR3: CASSQESDSTRMNTEAFF

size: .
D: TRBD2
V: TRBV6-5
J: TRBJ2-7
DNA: TGTGCCAGCAGTTACTCCGGGGGGACCCAGTACGAGCAGTACTTC
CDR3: CASSYSGGTQYEQYF

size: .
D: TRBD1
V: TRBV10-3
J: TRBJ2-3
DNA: TGTGCCATCAGTCCCGGGGACAGGCTTTATGGCACAGATACGCAGTATTTT
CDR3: CAISPGDRLYGTDTQYF

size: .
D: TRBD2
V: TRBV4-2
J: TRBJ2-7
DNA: TGTGCCAGCAGCCAAGAATGGCTAGCGGGGAACGAGCAGTACTTC
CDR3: CASSQEWLAGNEQYF

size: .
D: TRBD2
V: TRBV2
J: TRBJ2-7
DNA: TGTGCCAGCTTGTGGGGAGGGTCTTTCGACGAGCAGTACTTC
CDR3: CASLWGGSFDEQYF

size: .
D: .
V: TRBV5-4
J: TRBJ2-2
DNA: TGTGCCAGCACCCGAGGCGGCGGGTCCGCGAACACCGGGGAGCTGTTTTTT
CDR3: CASTRGGGSANTGELFF

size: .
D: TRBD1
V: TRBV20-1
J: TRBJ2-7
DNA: TGCAGTGCTTCGGGACAGTACGAGCAGTACTTC
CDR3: CSASGQYEQYF

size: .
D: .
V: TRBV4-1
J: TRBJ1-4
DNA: TGCGCCAGCAGCCAAGATGGGCACCGACGGTACGAAAAACTGTTTTTT
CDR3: CASSQDGHRRYEKLFF

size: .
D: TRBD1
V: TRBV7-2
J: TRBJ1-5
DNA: TGTGCCAGCAGCTTCGGGACAGGACGCAATCAGCCCCAGCATTTT
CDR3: CASSFGTGRNQPQHF